This record looks at one TCR beta chain sequence and its context. This clonotype was recorded a few times. Its recognized antigen is unknown. Qualities for individual bases were not recorded, and no much larger clone is one base off. Reading the germline V gene gives CDR1 LGHNA and CDR2 YSLEER. Cut back by 4 bases and 3 bases, the V and J ends lie 9 bases apart. The CDR3 holds 13 amino acids from the cysteine to the phenylalanine. The only DNA kept is the CDR3, 39 bases in frame from the first base. The sample belongs to a study of blood T cells in healthy people across ages (dated by TCRdb to the mid-2010s). A note on the overall study: Template switching captured roughly one uniquely barcoded TCR beta cDNA molecule per two T cells in model experiments. Age-related changes in TCR beta repertoire diversity were measured in the study by deep sequencing normalized with unique cDNA molecular identifiers. Four age groups were formed from the donors: young (average roughly 16 years), middle-aged (less than 40), aged (62) and long-lived (about 75). To avoid experimental bias, donors of different ages were spread randomly across the sequencing lanes. For two donors (one aged 18 to 30 and one aged 80 or older), the study analyzed two additional independent replicas of 1 million unique cDNA reads from the same blood draw. Broad study findings and their caveats: Observed TCR beta diversity correlated strongly with the percentage of naive T cells measured by flow cytometry. Estimates of total diversity based on one million sequenced T cells were considered lower bounds and underestimates. As age increased, observed TCR beta diversity per million T cells dropped in a roughly linear way, and a significant reduction was already evident by age 40. Since profiling was done on bulk unsorted PBMCs, naive and antigen-experienced compartments could not be conclusively compared. Compared with the aged group, more naive CD4+ T cells, fewer expanded clones and increased TCR diversity were shown by the long-lived group, suggesting age selection. Donor CMV infection status was unknown, potentially confounding age-related changes in expanded clonotypes.

Systemically healthy Caucasian individuals from Russia, over 30 in total and aged about 6 to 95 years, were included as donors. Ten milliliters of peripheral blood were drawn from each donor into EDTA-treated Vacutainer tubes. Ficoll-Paque density-gradient centrifugation was used to isolate PBMCs, with at least 7 million obtained per sample. Total RNA, at least 6 micrograms per sample, was extracted from PBMCs with Trizol reagent. For every donor, an aliquot of PBMCs went through flow cytometry to measure the percentages of naive CD45RAhigh/CD27high T cells. Library generation was performed with 5' RACE. Sequencing was carried out with an Illumina HiSeq 2500. A second PCR of roughly 7 to 12 cycles was run with a J-beta primer mix and a sample-barcoded 5' primer. A unique molecular identifier was introduced onto each TCR beta cDNA molecule by a template-switch 5' adaptor carrying 12 random nucleotides. At least 2.5 million CDR3-containing paired-end reads were obtained from each sample. All of the RNA was converted into first-strand cDNA using the Mint cDNA synthesis kit, with a TRBC-specific oligonucleotide serving as the primer. Following uracil-DNA glycosylase treatment, a first 18-cycle PCR with universal primers M1SS and BC2_uni_R was performed on all cDNA. Per the source publication's procedure: Each sample was normalized by randomly selecting 1 million high-quality reads, each carrying a distinct molecular identifier. Reads sharing molecular identifiers were discarded rather than binned into consensus sequences. MiTCR, with a Q25 quality threshold and the strictest error-elimination algorithm, was used for CDR3 identification, clonotype clustering and error correction. A nonparametric unseen species model with Euler transformation was used to estimate a lower bound on total TCR beta diversity. TCRdb reran the public reads through fastp at Q25 and MiXCR, keeping productive beta chains. Every entry covers one CDR3 protein and lists the most common genes and DNA from its rows. The V and J calls and clone size are TCRdb's, not the authors'. The sample table records roughly 830,000 distinct CDR3 sequences; roughly 60% of these occur just once. The top ten constitute roughly 25% of the sample.

The chain couples TRBV4-3 to TRBJ2-5; the D segment could be TRBD1, given 6 matching bases. The sample taken for sequencing was blood. The source of this sequence is a man aged 25 to 40 in good health. Read as DNA, the sequence is TGCGCCAGCAGCCTGGACAGCAAAGAGACCCAGTACTTC. Translated, this gives CASSLDSKETQYF.